These 10 T cell receptor beta chains share one sample of origin, sequenced in a study of T cells in women clearing cervical HPV infection. The assay was immunoSEQ multiplex PCR, and TCRdb's table has in-frame clones only and misses some. The specimen's table records about 25,000 clones. Sequencing was carried out using blood buffy coat. The source of these receptors is a woman aged 18 to 75 with a cervical HPV16 infection that either progressed to CIN3+ or cleared (not recorded which).

This CDR3 is CASSPRGSAEQYF. CDR3 DNA (partial): TGTGCCAGCAGCCCCCGAGGGTCCGCCGAG. The chain uses TRBV11-2 and TRBJ2-7; possibly TRBD2 for D (5 bases). The read ends 3 residues before the CDR3 terminus; that terminus is restored from the germline J gene. The V gene lost 5 bases and the J gene lost 6 bases, with 14 bases spanning the gap. CDR1 and CDR2 from the germline V gene are SGHAT and FQNNGV. This CDR3 spans 13 amino acids.

As for this clone: The CDR3 end lies 3 residues beyond the end of the read and is filled in from the germline J gene. The rearrangement links TRBV20-1 to TRBJ2-5, with TRBD1 matching 9 bases. The CDR3 loop spans 15 amino acids. The J segment lost 5 bases and the V segment lost 5 bases, leaving 12 bases of the junction unmatched. CDR1 is DFQATT, CDR2 SNEGSKA, per germline (reference sequence). The covered CDR3 bases are TGCAGTGCTCCTCGTCGGGACAGGGTAGGGGAGACC. It yields the protein CSAPRRDRVGET. The complete CDR3 protein is CSAPRRDRVGETQYF.

As regards this clone: The read terminates 3 residues ahead of where the CDR3 ends, so the germline J gene completes it. V is TRBV28 and J is TRBJ2-7, with 13 nucleotides matching TRBD2. J was trimmed by 2 bases and V by 4 bases; bases with no gene match: 14. This CDR3 is built from 19 residues. Germline assignment: CDR1 MDHEN and CDR2 SYDVKM. The DNA read from the CDR3 is TGTGCCAGCAGTTACCTAGGACTAGCGGGAGTAAGGAGCGCCTACGAG. Its translation is CASSYLGLAGVRSAYE. The full CDR3 protein reads CASSYLGLAGVRSAYEQYF.

Details on this clone: The read falls 3 residues short of the CDR3 end, and the missing part is taken from the germline J gene. The chain combines TRBV7-7 with TRBJ2-5; 14 positions agree with TRBD2. The CDR3 covers 16 residues. The V gene's germline CDR1 is SSHAT and CDR2 FNYEAQ (reference sequence). V trimming: 5 bases; J trimming: 4 bases; junction bases outside the gene matches: 6. CDR3 bases read: TGTGCCAGCAGCCCCGGGACTAGCGGGAGAATAGAGACC. Protein: CASSPGTSGRIET. The entire CDR3 reads CASSPGTSGRIETQYF.

As concerns this clone: From the germline J gene comes the end of the CDR3, since the read stops 3 residues before it. The chain carries TRBV7-3 and TRBJ1-2; TRBD1 is a possible D gene (5 bases). The CDR3 extends over 18 amino acids. Germline V gene lookup returns CDR1 SGHTA and CDR2 FQGTGA. The DNA read from the CDR3 is TGTGCCAGCGCCCCGGCCCCGGCGGGGACTCTTAGCTCCTACGAC. This sequence encodes CASAPAPAGTLSSYD. The full CDR3 protein reads CASAPAPAGTLSSYDYTF.

Remarks on this clone: The CDR3 extends 3 residues past the end of the read, so its final part is completed from the germline J gene. V is TRBV2 and J is TRBJ1-1, with D possibly matching TRBD1 (6 bases). Germline V gene lookup returns CDR1 SNHLY and CDR2 FYNNEI. This CDR3 comprises 15 residues. V dropped 2 bases and J dropped 5 bases, with 15 bases sitting between them. CDR3 bases read: TGTGCCAGCAGTGAAAACAGGGCTGAAGTTACTGAA. Protein: CASSENRAEVTE. The full CDR3 protein reads CASSENRAEVTEAFF.

CDR3 amino acids: CASRTGGYTEAFF. CDR3 DNA (partial): TGTGCCAGTAGGACCGGGGGGTACACTGAA. The gene calls are TRBV19 and TRBJ1-1, with a possible D match to TRBD1 (5 bases). The read comes to an end 3 residues before the CDR3 does, leaving the germline J gene to fill in the end. Trimming stripped 6 bases from V and 3 bases from J, with 11 bases between. The CDR3 length is 13 residues. Germline CDR1 and CDR2: LNHDA and SQIVND (reference sequence).

About this clone itself: The observed sequence ends 3 residues before the CDR3 terminus, with the missing tail filled in from the germline J gene. This chain connects TRBV5-1 to TRBJ2-6; possible D gene TRBD1, 6 bases. CDR1 and CDR2 from the germline V gene are SGHRS and YFSETQ. The CDR3 is 17 residues long. V lost 3 bases, J lost 0 bases, and 13 bases lay in between. The CDR3 loop is CASSSRQVPSGANVLTF. The covered CDR3 bases are TGCGCCAGCAGCTCTCGACAGGTCCCCTCTGGGGCCAACGTC. The variable domain in full, completed from reference TRBV5-1 and TRBJ2-6, reads KAGVTQTPRYLIKTRGQQVTLSCSPISGHRSVSWYQQTPGQGLQFLFEYFSETQRNKGNFPGRFSGRQFSNSRSEMNVSTLELGDSALYLCASSSRQVPSGANVLTFGAGSRLTVL.

About this clone itself: The read halts 3 residues ahead of the CDR3 end, with the missing end drawn from the germline J gene. V and J are TRBV18 and TRBJ1-2; D is unresolved. This CDR3 has 14 residues. Germline CDR1 reads KGHSH; CDR2 reads LQKENI. The CDR3 sequence is CASSPRVMGDDYTF. The DNA read from the CDR3 is TGTGCCAGCTCACCGAGGGTGATGGGTGACGAC.

With regard to this clone: The read ends 3 residues before the CDR3 terminus; that terminus is restored from the germline J gene. The chain employs TRBV5-1 and TRBJ2-5; no reliable D call. In germline, CDR1 is SGHRS, CDR2 YFSETQ. This CDR3 spans 15 amino acids. The sequenced part of the CDR3 DNA is TGCGCCAGCAGCACCTACTCCGGCGGTGTGGATACC. As protein: CASSTYSGGVDT. The complete CDR3 reads CASSTYSGGVDTQYF. Based on the CDR3 plus reference TRBV5-1 and TRBJ2-5, the full variable domain is KAGVTQTPRYLIKTRGQQVTLSCSPISGHRSVSWYQQTPGQGLQFLFEYFSETQRNKGNFPGRFSGRQFSNSRSEMNVSTLELGDSALYLCASSTYSGGVDTQYFGPGTRLLVL.